This T cell receptor (beta chain) was obtained from a study of regulatory T cells in long-lasting Graves disease. As for time point: newly diagnosed GD, antithyroid drugs for less than 3 months. PBMC RNA served as the TCR library source. Study findings and constraints: Newly diagnosed patients had higher TCR diversity than persistent Graves' patients did.

CDR1 and CDR2 from the germline V gene are GTSNPN and SVGIG (reference sequence). This CDR3 comprises 14 residues. Deletions cut 5 bases from V and 8 bases from J, with 21 bases between. With iRepertoire HTBI primers and Arm-PCR of CDR3 regions, TCR beta libraries were built. Via MiXCR, TCRdb re-called the multiplex PCR reads, giving one row per CDR3 protein. The repertoire holds about 520,000 distinct CDR3 sequences, with more than 10% as singletons. This clonotype came up many times. What it recognizes is unknown. The sample was also linked to a second study, of T cells in Graves' hyperthyroidism and ophthalmopathy. As that report states: A patient was excluded if there was uncontrolled infection, other autoimmune disease, pregnancy or lactation. The HTBI primer set served for first-round RT-PCR of the TCR CDR3.

The source was peripheral blood mononuclear cells (PBMCs), collected at new diagnosis, from a patient treated with antithyroid drugs. V gene TRBV30 combines with J gene TRBJ1-2, with a weak D call TRBD1 (5 bases). The clonotype originates from a woman aged 30 to 39 with Graves disease. In DNA, the CDR3 is TGTGCCTGGGGACCCGGACGGTATGGGGACGGCTACACCTTC. This encodes CAWGPGRYGDGYTF.